This T cell receptor (beta chain) derives from a study of blood T cell repertoires in COVID-19. The trim removed 6 bases at V and 4 bases at J, leaving 5 bases unmatched. CDR3 length equals 14 residues. The germline CDR1 and CDR2 sequences are LNHDA and SQIVND (reference sequence). Self-reported history from a screening survey and questionnaire set each donor's cohort. Repertoires were generated with immunoSEQ multiplex PCR, while TCRdb's copy carries only in-frame clones and drops some. This sample has roughly 250,000 clones, with roughly 90% found just once. The chain carries TRBV19 and TRBJ1-5; 8 bases match TRBD1. The sequence was obtained from a woman aged 25-40 years with acute COVID-19. Sequenced: PBMCs or T cells enriched from blood (not recorded which). The CDR3 coding sequence is TGTGCCAGTAGGGGGACAGGTGGGAATCAGCCCCAGCATTTT. Its translation is CASRGTGGNQPQHF.